This T cell receptor (beta chain) was profiled in a study of post-analysis software for immune sequencing data. Whole-study findings and limits: Among 4 or 5 TRBV segments more frequent in patients than controls were TRBV5-6, TRBV5-1 and TRBV20-1.

TCR beta libraries were prepared from cDNA with unique molecular identifiers. A single record per CDR3 protein comes from TCRdb applying MiXCR to the PCR reads. This sample yields 150,000 or so distinct CDR3 sequences, of which 30% to 45% are seen a single time; 25% to 35% belongs to the top ten. In regard to this clonotype: The antigen is not known.

The CDR3 covers 15 residues. The chain couples TRBV12-3 or TRBV12-4 to TRBJ2-5; D is possibly TRBD1 or TRBD2 (5 bases each). The tail of the sequence fits TRBJ2-4 better, so the J call may be wrong. The clonotype was recovered from a girl aged 5-17 years with multiple sclerosis. Sequenced material: blood, taken after autologous hematopoietic stem cell transplantation. The CDR3 sequence: CASSLGSGTENIQYF. CDR3 DNA sequence: TGTGCCAGCAGTTTAGGCTCCGGGACGGAAAACATTCAGTACTTC.